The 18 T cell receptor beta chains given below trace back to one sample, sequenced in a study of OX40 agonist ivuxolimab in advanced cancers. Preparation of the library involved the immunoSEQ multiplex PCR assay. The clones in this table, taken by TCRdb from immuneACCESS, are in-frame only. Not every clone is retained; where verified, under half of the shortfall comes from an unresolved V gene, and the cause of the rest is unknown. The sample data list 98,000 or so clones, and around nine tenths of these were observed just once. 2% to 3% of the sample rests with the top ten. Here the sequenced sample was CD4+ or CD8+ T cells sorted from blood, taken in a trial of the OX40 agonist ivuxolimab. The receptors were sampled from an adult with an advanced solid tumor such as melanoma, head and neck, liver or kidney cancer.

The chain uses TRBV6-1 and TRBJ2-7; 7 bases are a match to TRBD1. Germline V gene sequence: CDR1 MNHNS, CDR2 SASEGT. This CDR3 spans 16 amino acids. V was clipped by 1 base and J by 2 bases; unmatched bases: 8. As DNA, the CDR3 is TGTGCCAGCAGTGAAGGGGGACAGATGGTCGCCTACGAGCAGTACTTC. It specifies CASSEGGQMVAYEQYF.

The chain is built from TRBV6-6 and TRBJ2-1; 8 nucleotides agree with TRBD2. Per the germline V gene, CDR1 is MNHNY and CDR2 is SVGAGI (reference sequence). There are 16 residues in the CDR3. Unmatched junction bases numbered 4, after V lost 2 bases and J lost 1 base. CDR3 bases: TGTGCCAGCAGTTACGTCAGACTAGCGTCCTACAATGAGCAGTTCTTC. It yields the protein CASSYVRLASYNEQFF.

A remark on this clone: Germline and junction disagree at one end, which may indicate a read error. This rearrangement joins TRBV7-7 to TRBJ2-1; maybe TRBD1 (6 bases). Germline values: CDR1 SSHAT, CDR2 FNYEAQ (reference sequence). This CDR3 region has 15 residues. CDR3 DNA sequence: TGTGCTAGCAGCGTAGGTAACCAGGGGTCCAATGAGCAGTTCTTC. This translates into CASSVGNQGSNEQFF.

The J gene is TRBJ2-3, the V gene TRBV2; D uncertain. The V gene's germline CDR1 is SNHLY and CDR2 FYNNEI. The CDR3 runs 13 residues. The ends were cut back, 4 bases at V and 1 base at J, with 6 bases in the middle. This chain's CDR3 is CASSGTGTDTQYF. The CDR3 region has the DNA TGTGCCAGCAGTGGAACAGGCACAGATACGCAGTATTTT.

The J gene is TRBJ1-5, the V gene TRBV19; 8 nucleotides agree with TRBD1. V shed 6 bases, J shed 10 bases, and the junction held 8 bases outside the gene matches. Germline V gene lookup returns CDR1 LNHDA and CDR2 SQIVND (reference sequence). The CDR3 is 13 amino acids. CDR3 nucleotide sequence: TGTGCCAGTAGCGACAGGGGAGGGGGACCCCAGCATTTT. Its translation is CASSDRGGGPQHF. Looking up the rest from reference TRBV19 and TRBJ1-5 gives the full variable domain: DGGITQSPKYLFRKEGQNVTLSCEQNLNHDAMYWYRQDPGQGLRLIYYSQIVNDFQKGDIAEGYSVSREKKESFPLTVTSAQKNPTAFYLCASSDRGGGPQHFGDGTRLSIL.

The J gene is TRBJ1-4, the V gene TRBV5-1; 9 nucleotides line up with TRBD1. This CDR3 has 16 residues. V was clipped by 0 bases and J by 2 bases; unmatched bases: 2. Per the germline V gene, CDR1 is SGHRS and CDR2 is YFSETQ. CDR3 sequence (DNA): TGCGCCAGCAGCTTGGCACAGGGGGCTACTAATGAAAAACTGTTTTTT. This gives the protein CASSLAQGATNEKLFF. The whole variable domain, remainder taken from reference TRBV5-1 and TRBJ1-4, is KAGVTQTPRYLIKTRGQQVTLSCSPISGHRSVSWYQQTPGQGLQFLFEYFSETQRNKGNFPGRFSGRQFSNSRSEMNVSTLELGDSALYLCASSLAQGATNEKLFFGSGTQLSVL.

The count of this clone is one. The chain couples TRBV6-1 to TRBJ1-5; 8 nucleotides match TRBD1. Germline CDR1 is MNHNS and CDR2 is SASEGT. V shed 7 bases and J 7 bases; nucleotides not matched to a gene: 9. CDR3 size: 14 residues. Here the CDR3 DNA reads TGTGCCAGCATCCTTGGCCAGGGGGCACAGCCCCAGCATTTT. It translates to CASILGQGAQPQHF.

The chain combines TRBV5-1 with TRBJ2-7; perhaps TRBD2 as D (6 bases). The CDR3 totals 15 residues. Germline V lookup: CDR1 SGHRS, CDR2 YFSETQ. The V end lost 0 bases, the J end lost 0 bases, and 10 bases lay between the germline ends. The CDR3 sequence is CASSLAAGSSYEQYF. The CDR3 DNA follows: TGCGCCAGCAGCTTGGCGGCGGGGAGCTCCTACGAGCAGTACTTC.

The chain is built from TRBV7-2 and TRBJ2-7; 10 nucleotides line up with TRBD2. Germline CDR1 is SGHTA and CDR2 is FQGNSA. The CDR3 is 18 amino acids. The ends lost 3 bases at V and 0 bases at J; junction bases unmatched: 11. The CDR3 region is CASSFLPSGSPSSYEQYF. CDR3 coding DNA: TGTGCCAGCAGCTTTCTTCCTAGCGGGAGCCCGAGCTCCTACGAGCAGTACTTC.

The CDR3 loop reads CASTPPDRLEAFF. CDR3 nucleotide sequence: TGTGCCAGCACTCCACCCGACCGACTTGAAGCTTTCTTT. The chain combines TRBV28 with TRBJ1-1; D uncertain. The V end was cut by 7 bases, the J end by 7 bases, with 16 bases between. There are 13 residues in the CDR3. Germline values: CDR1 MDHEN, CDR2 SYDVKM.

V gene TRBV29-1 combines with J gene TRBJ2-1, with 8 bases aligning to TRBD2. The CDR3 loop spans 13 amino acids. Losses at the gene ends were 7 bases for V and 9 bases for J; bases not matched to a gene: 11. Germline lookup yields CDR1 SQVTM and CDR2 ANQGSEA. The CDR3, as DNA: TGCAGCGCTGATAGCGGGATAGTGAGTGAGCAGTTCTTC. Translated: CSADSGIVSEQFF.

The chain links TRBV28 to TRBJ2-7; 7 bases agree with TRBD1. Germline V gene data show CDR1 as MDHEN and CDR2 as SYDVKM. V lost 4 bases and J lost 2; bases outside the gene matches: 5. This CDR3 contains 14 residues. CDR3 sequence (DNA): TGTGCCAGCAGTTCTGGACAGGTGGCCTACGAGCAGTACTTC. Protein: CASSSGQVAYEQYF. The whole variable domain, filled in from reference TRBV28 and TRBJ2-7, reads DVKVTQSSRYLVKRTGEKVFLECVQDMDHENMFWYRQDPGLGLRLIYFSYDVKMKEKGDIPEGYSVSREKKERFSLILESASTNQTSMYLCASSSGQVAYEQYFGPGTRLTVT.

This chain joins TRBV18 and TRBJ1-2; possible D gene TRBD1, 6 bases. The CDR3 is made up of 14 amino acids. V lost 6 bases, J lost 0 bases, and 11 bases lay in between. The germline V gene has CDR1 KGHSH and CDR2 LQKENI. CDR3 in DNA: TGTGCCAGCTCCCCCTGGGGGCCTAACTATGGCTACACCTTC. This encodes CASSPWGPNYGYTF.

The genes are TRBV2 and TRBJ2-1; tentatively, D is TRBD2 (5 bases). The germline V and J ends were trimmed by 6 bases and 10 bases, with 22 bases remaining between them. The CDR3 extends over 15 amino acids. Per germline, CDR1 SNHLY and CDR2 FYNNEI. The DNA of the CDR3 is TGTGCCAGCAGGGCAACGTGGCTAGCTACAAGGGAGCAGTTCTTC. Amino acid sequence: CASRATWLATREQFF. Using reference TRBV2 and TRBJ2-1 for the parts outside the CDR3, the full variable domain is EPEVTQTPSHQVTQMGQEVILRCVPISNHLYFYWYRQILGQKVEFLVSFYNNEISEKSEIFDDQFSVERPDGSNFTLKIRSTKLEDSAMYFCASRATWLATREQFFGPGTRLTVL.

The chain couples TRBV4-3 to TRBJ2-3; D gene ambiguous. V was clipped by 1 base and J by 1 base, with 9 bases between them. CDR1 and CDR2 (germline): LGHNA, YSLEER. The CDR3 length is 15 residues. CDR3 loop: CASSQGDLGTDTQYF. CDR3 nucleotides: TGCGCCAGCAGCCAAGGAGATCTTGGCACAGATACGCAGTATTTT.

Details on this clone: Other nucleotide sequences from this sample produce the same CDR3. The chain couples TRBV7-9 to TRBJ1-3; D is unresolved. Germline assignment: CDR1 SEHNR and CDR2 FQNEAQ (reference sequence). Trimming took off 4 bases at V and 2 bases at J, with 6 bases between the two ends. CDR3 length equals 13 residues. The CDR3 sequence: CASSSSPGNTIYF. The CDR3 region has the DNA TGTGCCAGCAGCTCTTCCCCTGGAAACACCATATATTTT.

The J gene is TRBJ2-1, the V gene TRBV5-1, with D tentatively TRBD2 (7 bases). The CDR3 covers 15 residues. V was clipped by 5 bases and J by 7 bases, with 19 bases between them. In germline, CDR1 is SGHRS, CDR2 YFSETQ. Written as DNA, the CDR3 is TGCGCCAGCAGTCCCGGACTAGGGGGAGGGAATGAGCAGTTCTTC. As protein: CASSPGLGGGNEQFF.

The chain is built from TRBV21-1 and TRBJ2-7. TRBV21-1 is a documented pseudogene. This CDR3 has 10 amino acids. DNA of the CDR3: TGTGCCAGCCTGGCACGGGAGCAGTACTTC. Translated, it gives CASLAREQYF.